The TCR beta chain under discussion was sequenced for a study of blood T cell repertoires in COVID-19. As for the study in general: Sources were T cells, B-cell-depleted T cells, or PBMCs; the material itself was cDNA or gDNA.

In the original processing: The assay estimated nucleated cells by amplifying reference gene primers. Here immunoSEQ multiplex PCR was the method, and the copy in TCRdb shows in-frame clones only, minus some. Clone size and V and J calls were adopted from that table, with D and trimming inferred from the DNA. This table holds roughly 300,000 clones, 90% found once. Germline CDR1 reads MNHNY; CDR2 reads SVGAGI (reference sequence). This CDR3 has 19 amino acids. V was shortened by 5 bases and J by 5 bases, with 31 bases between the two germline ends. Cohort assignment relied on participant-reported clinical history. Symptom resolution, clearance, or two negative PCRs marked donors in Cohort 3 as recovered.

The sequence was obtained from a woman in her twenties or thirties who had recovered from COVID-19. The sequenced sample was PBMCs or T cells enriched from blood (not recorded which). This chain links TRBV6-6 with TRBJ2-7; D is possibly TRBD2 (6 bases). The CDR3 is CASSRSRVLSAGSPHEQYF. CDR3 coding DNA: TGTGCCAGCAGTCGGTCCCGGGTTCTCAGCGCGGGATCTCCCCACGAGCAGTACTTC.